The present T cell receptor (beta chain) was sequenced within a study of blood T cells in healthy people across ages. Findings and limits, study-wide: Relative to aged donors, long-lived donors carried more naive CD4+ cells and displayed higher diversity. In older individuals, TCR beta diversity per million T cells was lower, falling roughly linearly with age. Estimated diversity, derived from one million T cells, was regarded as an underestimate.

A second about 7 to 11 cycle PCR used barcoded and J-beta primers. With 12 random nucleotides, a template-switch adaptor tagged each individual cDNA molecule. Via MiXCR, TCRdb re-called the 5' RACE reads, giving one row per CDR3 protein. The profile shows nearly 800,000 distinct CDR3 sequences, around 50% of them singletons. Germline CDR1 and CDR2: MDHEN and SYDVKM. CDR3 length: 13 amino acids. V was trimmed by 5 bases and J by 5 bases, leaving 12 bases between them. On this clonotype itself: Antigen specificity is unknown.

The sequence came from a man aged 35-49 years in good health. The sample taken for sequencing was blood. The genes are TRBV28 and TRBJ1-2; D ambiguous. DNA for the CDR3: TGTGCCAGCAGTGTAGGTTCCCATTATGGCTACACCTTC. As protein: CASSVGSHYGYTF.